The 4 T cell receptor beta chains below all came from one sample that was sequenced in a study of radiotherapy plus CTLA-4 blockade in lung cancer (dated by TCRdb to 2017 to 2018). To prepare the library, the immunoSEQ multiplex PCR assay was applied. Here the immuneACCESS table is served through TCRdb, limited to in-frame sequences with V and J called. Missing clones are a known gap in these copies; in checked studies unresolved V genes cover under half, and the rest lacks a known reason. The sample table shows roughly 100,000 clones, and 80% to 85% are seen once. Jointly, the top ten make up roughly 3.5% of the sample. The input for sequencing was peripheral blood, taken from a patient treated with radiotherapy plus ipilimumab. These TCRs come from a human donor with non-small cell lung cancer who had a partial response to radiotherapy plus ipilimumab.

This rearrangement joins TRBV2 to TRBJ1-1; tentatively, D is TRBD1 (5 bases). Looked up from germline, CDR1 is SNHLY and CDR2 is FYNNEI. This CDR3 is 14 amino acids long. Trimming pared 6 bases from V and 2 bases from J, leaving 13 bases between. CDR3 sequence reads: CASRDKGLNTEAFF. The CDR3 coding sequence is TGTGCCAGCAGAGATAAGGGACTTAACACTGAAGCTTTCTTT.

The V call is TRBV5-1, the J call TRBJ2-4, with 8 nucleotides matching TRBD2. The CDR3 contains 19 residues. V dropped 0 bases and J dropped 0; count of bases not matched to a gene: 11. The V gene's germline CDR1 is SGHRS and CDR2 YFSETQ. CDR3 sequence (DNA): TGCGCCAGCAGCTTGGATCCAAGCGGGGGTCAACTAGCCAAAAACATTCAGTACTTC. Residues: CASSLDPSGGQLAKNIQYF.

This chain links TRBV29-1 with TRBJ2-7; 8 bases map to TRBD1. The CDR3 sequence is 14 residues long. Trimming at V came to 7 bases and at J to 0 bases, leaving 8 bases not matched to a gene. Germline CDR1 SQVTM, CDR2 ANQGSEA. CDR3 DNA: TGCAGCGCCCAGGTGGGACAGGTCTCCTACGAGCAGTACTTC. Protein product: CSAQVGQVSYEQYF.

This clone has only one observation. The chain carries TRBV2 and TRBJ2-7; 9 bases match TRBD2. There are 15 residues in the CDR3. The germline CDR1 and CDR2 sequences are SNHLY and FYNNEI. Unmatched junction bases numbered 6, after V lost 6 bases and J lost 0 bases. The CDR3 here is CASRTSSGSSYEQYF. CDR3 in DNA: TGTGCCAGCAGGACAAGTAGCGGGAGCTCCTACGAGCAGTACTTC.